This T cell receptor (beta chain) was observed in a study of blood T cell repertoires in COVID-19. This CDR3 is 15 amino acids long. CDR1 is MGHDK and CDR2 is SYGVNS in the germline V gene. V dropped 2 bases and J dropped 8; count of bases not matched to a gene: 7. The method was immunoSEQ multiplex PCR; TCRdb's version includes in-frame clones alone and lacks a portion of them. Of approximately 110,000 clones listed, about 74% were seen once; the top ten hold approximately 6%. The TCR sequence derives from an elderly man with COVID-19, enrolled during active disease. The chain is built from TRBV25-1 and TRBJ1-4; 8 positions match TRBD1. The specimen sequenced was peripheral blood. CDR3 coding DNA: TGTGCCAGCAGTGAAGAACAGGGGGTATGGGAAAAACTGTTTTTT. Its protein is CASSEEQGVWEKLFF.